This entry lists 30 T cell receptor beta chains sequenced from one sample in a study of blood T cell repertoires in COVID-19. Libraries were prepared by immunoSEQ multiplex PCR; TCRdb keeps only in-frame clonotypes and omits some of them. The data contain over 150,000 clones, roughly 90% of them singletons. Sequencing used peripheral blood. Every receptor here comes from a man over 45 with COVID-19, enrolled during active disease.

This clone was detected once. The gene calls are TRBV6-5 and TRBJ1-1; D perhaps matches TRBD1 (5 bases). V dropped 6 bases and J dropped 10 bases, with 21 bases sitting between them. The germline V gene encodes CDR1 MNHEY and CDR2 SVGAGI. CDR3 length equals 14 residues. This CDR3 is CASSDWGLEMGAFF. CDR3 DNA sequence: TGTGCCAGCAGCGATTGGGGCCTCGAAATGGGAGCTTTCTTT.

The genes are TRBV2 and TRBJ1-1, with D tentatively TRBD1 (5 bases). Germline loops: CDR1 SNHLY, CDR2 FYNNEI. The length of the CDR3 is 14 residues. Between the trimmed V and J ends, which lost 5 bases and 3 bases, there was a span of 13 bases. The CDR3 reads CASSSKGPDTEAFF. In DNA form, the CDR3 reads TGTGCCAGCAGTTCAAAGGGGCCGGACACTGAAGCTTTCTTT. Combining the CDR3 with reference TRBV2 and TRBJ1-1 gives the whole variable domain EPEVTQTPSHQVTQMGQEVILRCVPISNHLYFYWYRQILGQKVEFLVSFYNNEISEKSEIFDDQFSVERPDGSNFTLKIRSTKLEDSAMYFCASSSKGPDTEAFFGQGTRLTVV.

This chain joins TRBV9 and TRBJ2-6, with TRBD1 matching over 10 bases. Per the germline V gene, CDR1 is SGDLS and CDR2 is YYNGEE. The ends lost 3 bases at V and 2 bases at J; junction bases unmatched: 2. The CDR3 runs to 16 residues. The CDR3 DNA sequence: TGTGCCAGCAGCGCCGGGACAGGGGCTGGGGCCAACGTCCTGACTTTC. It translates to CASSAGTGAGANVLTF.

The V gene is TRBV27, the J gene TRBJ2-3; 11 bases align to TRBD2. Germline loops: CDR1 MNHEY, CDR2 SMNVEV (reference sequence). The junction had 15 bases not matched to a gene; V was cut back by 3 bases and J by 4 bases. The CDR3 extends over 19 amino acids. The CDR3 bases are TGTGCCAGCAGTTTGAGACTCCCGGCTAGCGGGAGGCGTGCAGATACGCAGTATTTT. It codes for CASSLRLPASGRRADTQYF.

This rearrangement joins TRBV12-5 to TRBJ2-7; a possible D gene is TRBD2 (5 bases). CDR1 and CDR2 from the germline V gene are LGHNT and FRNRAP. The V and J ends lost 3 bases and 5 bases respectively, with 23 bases between them. CDR3 length: 17 residues. The CDR3, as DNA: TGTGCTAGTGGTTTTCCACATCTTGATGGGAGAGCTAACGAGCAGTACTTC. Its translation is CASGFPHLDGRANEQYF.

V and J are TRBV10-3 and TRBJ1-2; 8 bases are shared with TRBD1. The CDR3 is made up of 13 amino acids. Trimming removed 3 bases from V and 8 bases from J; junction bases left unmatched: 5. The germline gives CDR1 ENHRY, CDR2 SYGVKD. The CDR3 reads CAISEGQGGGYTF. The CDR3 DNA is TGTGCCATCAGTGAAGGACAGGGCGGAGGCTACACCTTC.

The V and J genes are TRBV7-2 and TRBJ1-2; TRBD1 matches 7 bases. From germline, CDR1 is SGHTA and CDR2 FQGNSA. The CDR3 has 17 residues. V was clipped by 4 bases and J by 4 bases; unmatched bases: 15. CDR3 amino acids: CASSSRQGPQDRYGYTF. As DNA, the CDR3 is TGTGCCAGCAGCTCCCGACAGGGTCCCCAGGATCGCTATGGCTACACCTTC. Looking up the rest from reference TRBV7-2 and TRBJ1-2 gives the full variable domain: GAGVSQSPSNKVTEKGKDVELRCDPISGHTALYWYRQSLGQGLEFLIYFQGNSAPDKSGLPSDRFSAERTGGSVSTLTIQRTQQEDSAVYLCASSSRQGPQDRYGYTFGSGTRLTVV.

The chain combines TRBV6-5 with TRBJ1-1; tentative D call: TRBD1 (5 bases). The V end lost 7 bases, the J end lost 5 bases, and 14 bases lay between the germline ends. This CDR3 region has 13 residues. The V gene's germline CDR1 is MNHEY and CDR2 SVGAGI. CDR3: CASTTDGGTEAFF. The CDR3 coding sequence is TGTGCCAGCACCACGGACGGGGGGACTGAAGCTTTCTTT.

The chain combines TRBV30 with TRBJ2-5; tentative D call: TRBD1 (6 bases). The CDR3 covers 12 residues. CDR1 is GTSNPN and CDR2 is SVGIG in the germline V gene (reference sequence). V gave up 4 bases and J gave up 4 bases, with 10 bases separating them. CDR3 sequence: CAWTGVIETQYF. CDR3 in DNA: TGTGCCTGGACAGGGGTGATAGAGACCCAGTACTTC.

J is TRBJ1-2 and V is TRBV12-3 or TRBV12-4; a possible D gene is TRBD1 (6 bases). The CDR3 is made up of 13 amino acids. Trimming pared 5 bases from V and 7 bases from J, leaving 14 bases between. In DNA form, the CDR3 reads TGTGCCAGCAGTGCAGGGGAGATAGGTGGCTACACCTTC. Amino acid sequence: CASSAGEIGGYTF.

This chain joins TRBV10-2 and TRBJ2-5, with 9 bases lining up with TRBD2. This CDR3 comprises 14 residues. CDR1 and CDR2 (germline): WSHSY, SAAADI. Unmatched junction bases numbered 3, after V lost 2 bases and J lost 5 bases. This CDR3 reads CASSEAGGLETQYF. DNA of the CDR3: TGCGCCAGCAGTGAGGCGGGGGGGCTTGAGACCCAGTACTTC.

The J gene is TRBJ2-7, the V gene TRBV30; 9 nucleotides agree with TRBD2. This CDR3 contains 14 residues. Germline V CDR1 and CDR2: GTSNPN, SVGIG (reference sequence). The V and J ends lost 3 bases and 3 bases, in that order; junction bases with no gene match: 6. The CDR3 reads CAWRLAGPYYEQYF. The CDR3 bases are TGTGCCTGGAGGCTAGCGGGGCCTTACTACGAGCAGTACTTC.

CDR3 sequence (DNA): TGTGCCAGCAGTTTCGGGTCGGCTGGCCGGCCTTACGAGCAGTACTTC. Translating gives CASSFGSAGRPYEQYF. This rearrangement joins TRBV6-2 or TRBV6-3 to TRBJ2-7; no firm D call. CDR1 and CDR2 (germline): MNHEY, SVGEGT. Trimming cost V 4 bases and J 4 bases, with 20 bases left between them. The CDR3 spans 16 residues.

The chain employs TRBV19 and TRBJ1-2; possibly TRBD1 for D (5 bases). In germline, CDR1 is LNHDA, CDR2 SQIVND (reference sequence). The CDR3 is made up of 15 amino acids. Between the trimmed V and J ends, which lost 4 bases and 2 bases, there was a span of 14 bases. In DNA form, the CDR3 reads TGTGCCAGTAGTACTATGACAGCTTCAAACTATGGCTACACCTTC. Encoded protein: CASSTMTASNYGYTF.

Worth noting for this clone: The identical CDR3 is also encoded by other nucleotide sequences in the sample. This chain connects TRBV24-1 to TRBJ2-7; D remains ambiguous. Germline values: CDR1 KGHDR, CDR2 SFDVKD. The germline V and J ends were trimmed by 4 bases and 2 bases, with 8 bases remaining between them. The CDR3 totals 13 residues. The CDR3 region is CATSDPLTYEQYF. As DNA, the CDR3 is TGTGCCACCAGTGACCCACTCACCTACGAGCAGTACTTC.

The chain couples TRBV7-3 to TRBJ2-1; 7 positions agree with TRBD2. The CDR3 consists of 16 residues. The germline gives CDR1 SGHTA, CDR2 FQGTGA. V shed 1 base and J 1 base; nucleotides not matched to a gene: 4. CDR3 sequence: CASSLKAGLSYNEQFF. As DNA, the CDR3 is TGTGCCAGCAGCTTAAAAGCGGGACTATCCTACAATGAGCAGTTCTTC.

This chain connects TRBV23-1 to TRBJ2-7, with 8 bases aligning to TRBD2. TRBV23-1 has ORF status, its function being uncertain. The trim removed 3 bases at V and 3 bases at J, leaving 7 bases unmatched. The length of the CDR3 is 15 residues. Here the CDR3 DNA reads TGCGCCAGCAGTCACCAAGGGGGACTAGTCTACGAGCAGTACTTC. Translation: CASSHQGGLVYEQYF.

The chain links TRBV4-3 to TRBJ1-2, with TRBD1 as a possible D gene (6 bases). The germline V gene encodes CDR1 LGHNA and CDR2 YSLEER. Trimming took 1 base from V and 0 from J, leaving 9 bases between them. The CDR3 is 15 residues long. CDR3 residues: CASSQGGRPNYGYTF. CDR3 nucleotides: TGCGCCAGCAGCCAAGGGGGGCGGCCTAACTATGGCTACACCTTC.

As concerns this clone: Other DNA sequences in this specimen translate into the identical CDR3. The rearrangement links TRBV6-5 to TRBJ2-5, with 8 bases fitting TRBD1. The CDR3 has 13 residues. Per germline, CDR1 MNHEY and CDR2 SVGAGI. The V segment lost 7 bases and the J segment 5 bases; nucleotides outside the gene matches: 6. Written as DNA, the CDR3 is TGTGCCAGCACCGACAGGGGAGGTGAGACCCAGTACTTC. It specifies CASTDRGGETQYF.

This sequence joins TRBV30 and TRBJ2-5; 10 nucleotides agree with TRBD2. Germline V lookup: CDR1 GTSNPN, CDR2 SVGIG (reference sequence). The CDR3 runs 17 residues. The V and J ends lost 3 bases and 4 bases, in that order; junction bases with no gene match: 14. The CDR3 spells CAWSPGVSGGASETQYF. The DNA of the CDR3 is TGTGCCTGGAGCCCAGGGGTCAGCGGGGGGGCCTCAGAGACCCAGTACTTC.

J is TRBJ2-7 and V is TRBV2, with 10 bases identical to TRBD2. The germline V gene encodes CDR1 SNHLY and CDR2 FYNNEI. The CDR3 length is 13 residues. V shed 7 bases and J 6 bases; nucleotides not matched to a gene: 6. CDR3 DNA: TGTGCCAGCATCTTAGCGGGAGGATCCGAGCAGTACTTC. It specifies CASILAGGSEQYF.

The V and J genes are TRBV7-3 and TRBJ2-7, with a possible D match to TRBD1 (6 bases). This CDR3 is built from 16 residues. The germline gives CDR1 SGHTA, CDR2 FQGTGA. V was clipped by 5 bases and J by 3 bases, with 20 bases between them. The CDR3 DNA follows: TGTGCCAGCAGCCCCACGTCGTCCGGGACACACTACGAGCAGTACTTC. Translating gives CASSPTSSGTHYEQYF.

The rearrangement links TRBV4-3 to TRBJ2-7; weak D call: TRBD1 (5 bases). CDR1 and CDR2 from the germline V gene are LGHNA and YSLEER. V lost 1 base and J 10 bases, leaving 17 bases between the germline ends. CDR3 length: 14 amino acids. CDR3 protein: CASSQVEGANPQYF. CDR3 nucleotide sequence: TGCGCCAGCAGCCAAGTGGAAGGGGCAAATCCCCAGTACTTC.

The chain is built from TRBV28 and TRBJ2-1; 9 positions agree with TRBD2. Trimming took 2 bases from V and 4 from J; bases not matched to a gene: 3. Germline V gene data show CDR1 as MDHEN and CDR2 as SYDVKM. This CDR3 region has 15 residues. The CDR3 sequence: CASSLAGGIYNEQFF. Here the CDR3 DNA reads TGTGCCAGCAGTTTAGCGGGGGGGATATACAATGAGCAGTTCTTC.

The chain uses TRBV15 and TRBJ1-2, with no clear D. Between the trimmed V and J ends, which lost 1 base and 8 bases, there was a span of 14 bases. The CDR3 runs 14 residues. Germline CDR1 LNHNV, CDR2 YYDKDF (reference sequence). The CDR3 loop is CATSRVVGGGGYTF. The CDR3 bases are TGTGCCACCAGCAGAGTAGTAGGAGGCGGGGGCTACACCTTC.

On this clone itself: Other DNA sequences in this sample translate to the same CDR3. The chain combines TRBV5-1 with TRBJ2-5; TRBD2 is a possible D gene (7 bases). The CDR3 extends over 15 amino acids. Trimming took 4 bases from V and 3 from J, leaving 16 bases between them. Germline V lookup: CDR1 SGHRS, CDR2 YFSETQ. CDR3 loop: CASSQGQGGKETQYF. In nucleotides, the CDR3 is TGCGCCAGCAGCCAGGGGCAGGGAGGGAAAGAGACCCAGTACTTC. Supplemented by reference TRBV5-1 and TRBJ2-5, the full variable domain reads KAGVTQTPRYLIKTRGQQVTLSCSPISGHRSVSWYQQTPGQGLQFLFEYFSETQRNKGNFPGRFSGRQFSNSRSEMNVSTLELGDSALYLCASSQGQGGKETQYFGPGTRLLVL.

CDR3 in amino acids: CASSPITSGGAGELFF. The CDR3 region has the DNA TGTGCCAGCAGCCCGATAACTAGCGGGGGGGCCGGGGAGCTGTTTTTT. V usage is TRBV5-4 and J usage is TRBJ2-2; 13 bases agree with TRBD2. With V trimmed by 4 bases and J by 6 bases, 6 bases remained unmatched. Germline V gene sequence: CDR1 SGHNT, CDR2 YYREEE (reference sequence). This CDR3 is built from 16 residues.

The chain joins TRBV24-1 to TRBJ2-1, with 12 nucleotides matching TRBD2. The V and J ends lost 3 bases and 2 bases, in that order; junction bases with no gene match: 4. CDR1 and CDR2 (germline): KGHDR, SFDVKD. CDR3 length equals 17 residues. CDR3 sequence reads: CATSDPSSGGAYNEQFF. For the CDR3, the DNA is TGTGCCACCAGTGATCCTTCTAGCGGGGGGGCCTACAATGAGCAGTTCTTC.

The V call is TRBV14, the J call TRBJ2-7; TRBD2 matches at 7 bases. CDR3 length: 16 residues. Per germline, CDR1 SGHDN and CDR2 FVKESK. Trimming removed 1 base from V and 0 bases from J; junction bases left unmatched: 6. DNA for the CDR3: TGTGCCAGCAGCCAAGGGCTAGCGGCTAGCTCCTACGAGCAGTACTTC. Its translation is CASSQGLAASSYEQYF. Drawing the rest from reference TRBV14 and TRBJ2-7, the complete variable domain is EAGVTQFPSHSVIEKGQTVTLRCDPISGHDNLYWYRRVMGKEIKFLLHFVKESKQDESGMPNNRFLAERTGGTYSTLKVQPAELEDSGVYFCASSQGLAASSYEQYFGPGTRLTVT.

J is TRBJ2-2 and V is TRBV5-1; 11 bases are a match to TRBD2. Germline CDR1 reads SGHRS; CDR2 reads YFSETQ. The CDR3 runs to 16 residues. V shed 6 bases and J 6 bases; nucleotides not matched to a gene: 10. CDR3 loop: CASKLAGVDRAGELFF. The CDR3 DNA reads TGCGCCAGCAAACTAGCGGGGGTGGACCGCGCCGGGGAGCTGTTTTTT.